This TCR beta chain was identified during a study of human T cells and chemical hapten exposure (dated by TCRdb to about 2021). About the study as a whole: For sensitization, 2% DPC in acetone was applied to an approximately 2 cm by approximately 2 cm area of upper inner arm skin. Patients additionally received weekly therapeutic DPC doses to the scalp throughout the roughly 26-week study period. Patch testing was performed on the upper back with Finn chambers containing 0.01% DPC, and the patch tests were scored after 6 days according to International Contact Dermatitis Research Group standards. Most of the patients in the cohort were female, and the cohort covered alopecia areata with under or over 50% scalp involvement, alopecia totalis and alopecia universalis. Libraries were pooled for sequencing, and per-sample TCR yields varied mainly because of small differences in library volumes within the pool. This study followed changes in the peripheral blood TCR repertoire in vivo during primary and secondary sensitization of alopecia patients to the hapten diphenylcyclopropenone (DPC). Patient blood was sampled pre-sensitization (week 0) and at 2, 6 and about 24 weeks after DPC sensitization. For TCR sequencing, blood came from 25 to 35 alopecia patients at anywhere from one to four time points (pre-sensitization, 2, 6 and 24 weeks). The study at large found these results: No change with DPC sensitization was found in the number of TCRs above 1 in 1000 frequency, and no evidence of global repertoire structure alterations was found. After repeated subsampling, the strength of the expansion versus patch-test correlation and the threshold at which it became significant changed. Compared with pre-sensitization or healthy control sets, expanded TCRs formed significantly more large CDR3 similarity clusters, which is consistent with antigen-driven responses. All patients had alopecia, a presumed autoimmune disease, so their immune response might differ from that of healthy individuals. Patch test score correlated positively with the number of PT1 expanded TCRs, reaching significance at thresholds 8, 16 and 32 but not at 4.

On this clonotype: Its target antigen remains unknown. No much larger clone is present one base from it, and per-base qualities are unavailable.

Read against the paper, the sample's time point label means: patch test 1, 2 weeks after DPC sensitization. This specimen's treatment or condition label, per the study, means: therapeutic diphenylcyclopropenone sensitization with weekly scalp DPC. At each patch-test visit, blood was drawn before the patch test was applied. To be eligible, patients had to be aged 18 to 70, diagnosed with alopecia and judged suitable for DPC therapy, while pregnant patients were excluded. Total RNA was extracted from unfractionated whole blood collected in Tempus Blood RNA tubes. The CDR3 runs 15 amino acids, cysteine and phenylalanine included. The entry retains the CDR3 DNA only, 45 bases that are in frame from base 1. The germline ends are 13 bases apart after V is trimmed by 0 bases and J by 7 bases. According to the germline V gene, CDR1 reads WSHSY and CDR2 reads SAAADI. Library prep was done by RACE. Sequencing was performed on a NextSeq 500. During library preparation, unique molecular identifiers were attached to individual cDNA molecules so that TCRs could be counted in a quantitative, reproducible way. Both TCR alpha and TCR beta chains were sequenced from each blood RNA sample. As for how the authors treated the data: A median of around 96,000 TCRs per sample was observed, with a range of roughly 20,000 to 750,000. V, J and CDR3 annotation of the TCR reads was carried out using the Decombinator software suite. For PS versus PT1 abundance plots, all samples were subsampled to the same number of TCRs (28,000). Expanded TCRs were defined as absent before sensitization and observed at least eight times at the 2-week time point. The public reads were quality trimmed at Q25 with fastp and then assembled into clones with MiXCR by TCRdb, keeping productive beta chains. Rows with one shared CDR3 protein collapse into an entry with the most common genes and DNA. V and J calls and clone size were set by TCRdb, not the authors. The sample profile shows roughly 200,000 distinct CDR3 sequences; about a fifth of them were found once. In total, the top ten clones hold approximately 6.7% of the sample.

The source is a woman between 50 and 59 years old with alopecia areata. Some clones in this sample may be carry-over from other donors' samples. The chain was built from TRBV10-2 and TRBJ1-5, with a weak D call of TRBD1 (6 bases match). The source material was whole blood, sampled in connection with sensitization to the hapten diphenylcyclopropenone (DPC). The bases are TGCGCCAGCAGTGAGTCGGCGCTCCAGGGGCAGCCCCAGCATTTT. This codes for CASSESALQGQPQHF.